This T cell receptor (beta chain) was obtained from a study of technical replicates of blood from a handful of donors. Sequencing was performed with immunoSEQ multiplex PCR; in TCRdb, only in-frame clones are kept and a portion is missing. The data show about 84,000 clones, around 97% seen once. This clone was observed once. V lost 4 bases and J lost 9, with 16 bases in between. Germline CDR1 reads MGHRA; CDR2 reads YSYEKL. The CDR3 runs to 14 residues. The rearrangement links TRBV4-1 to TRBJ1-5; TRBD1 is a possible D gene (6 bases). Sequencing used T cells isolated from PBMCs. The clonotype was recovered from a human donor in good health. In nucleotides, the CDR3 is TGCGCCAGCAGCCTGGACAGCCCATGGGGGCCCCAGCATTTT. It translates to CASSLDSPWGPQHF.